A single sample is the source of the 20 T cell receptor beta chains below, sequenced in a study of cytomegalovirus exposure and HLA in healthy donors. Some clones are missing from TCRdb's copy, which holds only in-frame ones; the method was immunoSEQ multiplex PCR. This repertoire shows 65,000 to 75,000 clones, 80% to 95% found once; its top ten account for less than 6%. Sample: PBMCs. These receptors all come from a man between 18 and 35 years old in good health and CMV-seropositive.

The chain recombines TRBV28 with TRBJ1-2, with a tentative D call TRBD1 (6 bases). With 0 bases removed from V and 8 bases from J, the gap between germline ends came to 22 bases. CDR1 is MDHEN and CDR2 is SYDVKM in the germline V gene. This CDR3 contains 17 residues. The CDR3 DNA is TGTGCCAGCAGTTTATGGGACATCAGTGGGCCTCAGGGGGGCTACACCTTC. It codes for CASSLWDISGPQGGYTF.

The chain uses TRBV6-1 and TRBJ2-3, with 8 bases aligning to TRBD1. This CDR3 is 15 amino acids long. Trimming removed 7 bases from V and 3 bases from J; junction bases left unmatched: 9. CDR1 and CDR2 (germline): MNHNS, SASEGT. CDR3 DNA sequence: TGTGCCAGCACCTTACGGACAGGGACAACAGATACGCAGTATTTT. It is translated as CASTLRTGTTDTQYF.

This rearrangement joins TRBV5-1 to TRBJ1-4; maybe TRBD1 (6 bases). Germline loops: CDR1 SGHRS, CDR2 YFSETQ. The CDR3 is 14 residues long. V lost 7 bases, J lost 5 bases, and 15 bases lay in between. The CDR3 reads CASQPRGANEKLFF. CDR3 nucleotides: TGCGCCAGCCAACCGCGGGGGGCCAATGAAAAACTGTTTTTT.

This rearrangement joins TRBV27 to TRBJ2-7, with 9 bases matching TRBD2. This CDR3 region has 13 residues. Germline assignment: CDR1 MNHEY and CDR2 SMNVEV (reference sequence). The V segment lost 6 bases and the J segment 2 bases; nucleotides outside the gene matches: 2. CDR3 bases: TGTGCCAGCAGATTAGCGGGAGCCTACGAGCAGTACTTC. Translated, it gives CASRLAGAYEQYF.

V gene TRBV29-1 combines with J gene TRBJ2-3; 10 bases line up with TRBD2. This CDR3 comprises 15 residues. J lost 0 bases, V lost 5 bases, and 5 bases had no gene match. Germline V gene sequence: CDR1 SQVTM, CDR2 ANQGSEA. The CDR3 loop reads CSVFTSGTSTDTQYF. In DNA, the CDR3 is TGCAGCGTTTTCACTAGCGGGACTAGCACAGATACGCAGTATTTT.

The CDR3 region has the DNA TGTGCCAGCAGCTTAGGGAGGGGTCACCGGCTAGGCCCATCCCGCGAGCAGTACTTC. It yields the protein CASSLGRGHRLGPSREQYF. V gene TRBV7-6 combines with J gene TRBJ2-7; D possibly corresponds to TRBD2 (6 bases). Germline V lookup: CDR1 SGHVS, CDR2 FNYEAQ. V lost 1 base and J 6 bases, leaving 28 bases between the germline ends. The CDR3 consists of 19 residues.

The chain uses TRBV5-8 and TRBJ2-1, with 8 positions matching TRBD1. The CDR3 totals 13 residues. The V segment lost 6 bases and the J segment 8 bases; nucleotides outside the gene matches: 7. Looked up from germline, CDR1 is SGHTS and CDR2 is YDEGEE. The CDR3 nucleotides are TGTGCCAGCATACGCCAGGGGGCATATGAGCAGTTCTTC. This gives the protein CASIRQGAYEQFF.

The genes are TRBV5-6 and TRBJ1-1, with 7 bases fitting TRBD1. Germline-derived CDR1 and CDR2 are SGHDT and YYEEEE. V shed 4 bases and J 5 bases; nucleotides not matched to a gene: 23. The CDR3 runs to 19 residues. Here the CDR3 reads CASSPPPFGTASRGTEAFF. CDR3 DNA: TGTGCCAGCAGCCCTCCCCCGTTCGGGACAGCTTCCAGGGGGACTGAAGCTTTCTTT.

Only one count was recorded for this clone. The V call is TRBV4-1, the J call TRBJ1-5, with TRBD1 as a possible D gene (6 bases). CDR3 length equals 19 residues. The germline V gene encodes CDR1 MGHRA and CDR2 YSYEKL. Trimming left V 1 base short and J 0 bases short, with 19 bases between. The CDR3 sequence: CASSQARYRTENSNQPQHF. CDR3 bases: TGCGCCAGCAGCCAAGCGAGATACCGGACAGAAAATAGCAATCAGCCCCAGCATTTT.

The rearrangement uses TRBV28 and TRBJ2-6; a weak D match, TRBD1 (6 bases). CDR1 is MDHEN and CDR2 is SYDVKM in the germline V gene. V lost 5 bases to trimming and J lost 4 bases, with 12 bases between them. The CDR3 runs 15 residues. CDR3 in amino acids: CASSPTGSGANVLTF. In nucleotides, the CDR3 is TGTGCCAGCAGTCCTACAGGGTCCGGGGCCAACGTCCTGACTTTC.

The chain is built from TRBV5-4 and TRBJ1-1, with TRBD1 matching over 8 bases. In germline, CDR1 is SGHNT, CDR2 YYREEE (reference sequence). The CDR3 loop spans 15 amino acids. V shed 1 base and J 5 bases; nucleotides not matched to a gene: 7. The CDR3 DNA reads TGTGCCAGCAGCTTGCCGACAGGGGTGAGGACTGAAGCTTTCTTT. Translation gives CASSLPTGVRTEAFF.

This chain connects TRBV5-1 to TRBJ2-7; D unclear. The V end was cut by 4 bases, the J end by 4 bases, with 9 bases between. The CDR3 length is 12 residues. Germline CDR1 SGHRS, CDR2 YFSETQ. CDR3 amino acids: CASSPTEYEQYF. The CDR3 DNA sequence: TGCGCCAGCAGCCCGACTGAATACGAGCAGTACTTC.

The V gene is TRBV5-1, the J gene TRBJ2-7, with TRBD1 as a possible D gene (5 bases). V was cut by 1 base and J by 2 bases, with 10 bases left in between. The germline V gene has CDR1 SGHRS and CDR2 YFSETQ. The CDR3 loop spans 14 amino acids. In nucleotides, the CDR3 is TGCGCCAGCAGCTTGTCAGCAGGGACCTACGAGCAGTACTTC. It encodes CASSLSAGTYEQYF.

For the CDR3, the DNA is TGTGCCAGCAGTCTCATGGGCTCGACCTCCTACGAGCAGTACTTC. It specifies CASSLMGSTSYEQYF. The chain is built from TRBV27 and TRBJ2-7; D is undetermined. The CDR3 loop spans 15 amino acids. CDR1 MNHEY and CDR2 SMNVEV come from the germline V gene (reference sequence). V was clipped by 5 bases and J by 0 bases, with 14 bases between them.

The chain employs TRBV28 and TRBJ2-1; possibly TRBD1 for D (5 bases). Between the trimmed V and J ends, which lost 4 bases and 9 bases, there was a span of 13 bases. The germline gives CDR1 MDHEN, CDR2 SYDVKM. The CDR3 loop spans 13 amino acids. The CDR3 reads CASSSSPGFEQFF. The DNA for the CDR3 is TGTGCCAGCAGTTCCTCACCAGGGTTTGAGCAGTTCTTC.

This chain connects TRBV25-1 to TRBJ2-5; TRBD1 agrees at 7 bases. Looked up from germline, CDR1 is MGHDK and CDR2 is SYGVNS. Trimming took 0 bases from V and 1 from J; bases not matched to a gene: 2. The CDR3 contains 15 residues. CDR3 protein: CASSEYKGAQETQYF. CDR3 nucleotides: TGTGCCAGCAGTGAATATAAGGGGGCCCAAGAGACCCAGTACTTC.

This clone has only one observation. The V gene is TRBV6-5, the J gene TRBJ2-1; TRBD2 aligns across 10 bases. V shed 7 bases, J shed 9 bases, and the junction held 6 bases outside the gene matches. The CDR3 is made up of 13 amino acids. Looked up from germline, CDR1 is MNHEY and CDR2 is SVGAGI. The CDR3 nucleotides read TGTGCCAGCACATTAGCGGGAGGCGGTGAGCAGTTCTTC. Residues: CASTLAGGGEQFF.

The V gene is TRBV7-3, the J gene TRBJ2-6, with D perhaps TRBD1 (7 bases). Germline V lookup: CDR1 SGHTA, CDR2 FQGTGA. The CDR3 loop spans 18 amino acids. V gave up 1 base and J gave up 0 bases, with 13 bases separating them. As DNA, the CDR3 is TGTGCCAGCAGCTTAAAACCCAGGGGGGTCTCTGGGGCCAACGTCCTGACTTTC. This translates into CASSLKPRGVSGANVLTF.

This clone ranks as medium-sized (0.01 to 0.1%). For the CDR3, the DNA is TGTGCCAGCAGTGAGAACACAGGGGGCACAGATACGCAGTATTTT. Its translation is CASSENTGGTDTQYF. The V call is TRBV6-4, the J call TRBJ2-3; TRBD1 agrees at 7 bases. The trim removed 3 bases at V and 1 base at J, leaving 4 bases unmatched. The CDR3 is made up of 15 amino acids. Germline CDR1 is MRHNA and CDR2 is SNTAGT.

CDR3 coding DNA: TGTGCCAGCAGCCCCTTGGCGGGAGCCTACGAGCAGTACTTC. Translating gives CASSPLAGAYEQYF. This chain uses TRBV9 with TRBJ2-7; TRBD2 matches 7 bases. V was pared by 4 bases and J by 2 bases, with 6 bases of the junction left unmatched. This CDR3 is 14 amino acids long. In germline, CDR1 is SGDLS, CDR2 YYNGEE. Filled out from reference TRBV9 and TRBJ2-7, the complete variable domain reads DSGVTQTPKHLITATGQRVTLRCSPRSGDLSVYWYQQSLDQGLQFLIQYYNGEERAKGNILERFSAQQFPDLHSELNLSSLELGDSALYFCASSPLAGAYEQYFGPGTRLTVT.